This T cell receptor (beta chain) was documented in a study of Ad26.COV2.S vaccination and SARS-CoV-2 variants. Study-level findings and limits: Reported post-vaccination CD8+ and CD4+ T cell responses to spike showed substantial breadth. Vaccinees and placebo recipients showed similar non-spike TCR breadth. Compared with placebo recipients, vaccine recipients had higher spike-specific TCR breadth.

Concerning this clone itself: Its antigen is as yet unknown.

Sample treatment: 19 received Ad26.COV2.S at low or high dose, single or two shots; roughly five received placebo; per-sample allocation not given. It was on day 63 after the first vaccine or placebo injection that samples were taken. Assay used: immunoSEQ multiplex PCR; TCRdb lists only in-frame clones, some missing. Of roughly 350,000 clones listed, approximately 90% are singletons. With 6 bases removed from V and 3 bases from J, the gap between germline ends came to 13 bases. The germline V gene has CDR1 LNHNV and CDR2 YYDKDF (reference sequence). The length of the CDR3 is 14 residues. The chain carries TRBV15 and TRBJ2-3, with TRBD2 as a possible D gene (6 bases). The sample was peripheral blood, taken in a trial of Ad26.COV2.S vaccine versus placebo. The TCR originated in a person between 18 and 59 years old who received the Ad26.COV2.S COVID-19 vaccine or a placebo. The CDR3 DNA sequence: TGTGCCACCAGATTACACCGGGGGACAGATACGCAGTATTTT. It is translated as CATRLHRGTDTQYF.